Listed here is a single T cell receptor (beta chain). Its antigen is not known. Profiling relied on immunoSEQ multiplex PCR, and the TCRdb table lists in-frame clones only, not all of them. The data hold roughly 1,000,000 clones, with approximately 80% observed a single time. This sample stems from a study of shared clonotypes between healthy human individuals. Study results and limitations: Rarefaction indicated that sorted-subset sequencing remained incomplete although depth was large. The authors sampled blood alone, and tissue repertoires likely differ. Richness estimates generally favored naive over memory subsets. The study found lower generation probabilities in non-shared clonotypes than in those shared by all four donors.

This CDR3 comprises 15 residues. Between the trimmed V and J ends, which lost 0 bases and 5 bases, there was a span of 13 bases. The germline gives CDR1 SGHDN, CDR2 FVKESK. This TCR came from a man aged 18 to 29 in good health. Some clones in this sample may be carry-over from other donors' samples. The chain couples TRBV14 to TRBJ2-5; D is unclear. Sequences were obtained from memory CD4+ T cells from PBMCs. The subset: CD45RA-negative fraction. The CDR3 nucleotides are TGTGCCAGCAGCCAAGATCGGACCCCTCGGGAGACCCAGTACTTC. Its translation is CASSQDRTPRETQYF.